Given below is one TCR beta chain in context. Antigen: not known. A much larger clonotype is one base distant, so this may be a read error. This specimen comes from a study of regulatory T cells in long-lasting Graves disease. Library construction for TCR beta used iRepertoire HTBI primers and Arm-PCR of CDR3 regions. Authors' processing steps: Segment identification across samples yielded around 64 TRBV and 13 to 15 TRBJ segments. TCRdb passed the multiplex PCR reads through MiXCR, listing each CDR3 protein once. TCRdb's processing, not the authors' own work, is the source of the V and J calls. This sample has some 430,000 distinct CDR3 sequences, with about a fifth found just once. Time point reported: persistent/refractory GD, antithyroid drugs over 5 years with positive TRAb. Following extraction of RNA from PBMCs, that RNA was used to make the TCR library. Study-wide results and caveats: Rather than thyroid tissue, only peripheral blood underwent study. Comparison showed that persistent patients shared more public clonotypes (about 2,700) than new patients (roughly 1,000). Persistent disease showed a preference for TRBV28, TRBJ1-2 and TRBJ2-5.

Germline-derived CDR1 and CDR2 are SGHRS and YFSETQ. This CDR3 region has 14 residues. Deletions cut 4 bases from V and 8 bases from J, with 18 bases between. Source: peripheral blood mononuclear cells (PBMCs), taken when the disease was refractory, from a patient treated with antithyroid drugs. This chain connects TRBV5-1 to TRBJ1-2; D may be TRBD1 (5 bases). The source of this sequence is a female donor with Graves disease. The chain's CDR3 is CASSTIGTRHGYTF. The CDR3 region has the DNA TGCGCCAGCAGCACGATAGGGACCAGGCACGGCTACACCTTC.